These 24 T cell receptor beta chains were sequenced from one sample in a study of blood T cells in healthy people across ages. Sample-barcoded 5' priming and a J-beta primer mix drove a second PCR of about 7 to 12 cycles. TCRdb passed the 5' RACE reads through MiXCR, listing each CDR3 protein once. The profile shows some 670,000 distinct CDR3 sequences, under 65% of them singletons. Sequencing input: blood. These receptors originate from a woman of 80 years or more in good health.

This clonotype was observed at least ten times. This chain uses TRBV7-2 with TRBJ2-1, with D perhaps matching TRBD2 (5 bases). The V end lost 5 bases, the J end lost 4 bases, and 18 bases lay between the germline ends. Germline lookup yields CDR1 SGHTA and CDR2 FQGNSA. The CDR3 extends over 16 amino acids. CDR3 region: CASSLLKLAGYNEQFF. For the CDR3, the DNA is TGTGCCAGCAGCCTCCTAAAGCTAGCCGGTTACAATGAGCAGTTCTTC.

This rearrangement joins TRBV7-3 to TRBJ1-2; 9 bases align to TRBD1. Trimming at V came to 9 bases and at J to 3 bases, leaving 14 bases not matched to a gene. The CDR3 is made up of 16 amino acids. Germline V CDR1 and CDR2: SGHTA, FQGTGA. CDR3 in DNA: TGTGCCAGGGGTACCTACCGGGACAGGGCTTACTATGGCTACACCTTC. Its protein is CARGTYRDRAYYGYTF. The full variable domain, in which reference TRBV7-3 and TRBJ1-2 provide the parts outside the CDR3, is GAGVSQTPSNKVTEKGKYVELRCDPISGHTALYWYRQSLGQGPEFLIYFQGTGAADDSGLPNDRFFAVRPEGSVSTLKIQRTERGDSAVYLCARGTYRDRAYYGYTFGSGTRLTVV.

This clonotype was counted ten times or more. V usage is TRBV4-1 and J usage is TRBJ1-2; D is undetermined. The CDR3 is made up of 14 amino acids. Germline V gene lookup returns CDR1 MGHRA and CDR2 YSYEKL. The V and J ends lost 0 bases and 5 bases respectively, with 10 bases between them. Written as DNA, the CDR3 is TGCGCCAGCAGCCAAGAAGGTCAGATATATGGCTACACCTTC. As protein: CASSQEGQIYGYTF.

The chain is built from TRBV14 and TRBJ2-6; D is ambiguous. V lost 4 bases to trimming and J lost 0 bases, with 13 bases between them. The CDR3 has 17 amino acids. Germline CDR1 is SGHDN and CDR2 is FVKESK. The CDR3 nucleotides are TGTGCCAGCAGCCCCAGAGTTAAGAGCTCTGGGGCCAACGTCCTGACTTTC. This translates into CASSPRVKSSGANVLTF.

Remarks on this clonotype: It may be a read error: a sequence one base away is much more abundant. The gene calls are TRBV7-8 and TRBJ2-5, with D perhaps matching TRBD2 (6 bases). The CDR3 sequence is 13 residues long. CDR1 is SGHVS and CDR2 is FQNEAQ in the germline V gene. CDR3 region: CANSGGIQETQYF. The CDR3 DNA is TGTGCCAACAGCGGCGGGATCCAAGAGACCCAGTACTTC.

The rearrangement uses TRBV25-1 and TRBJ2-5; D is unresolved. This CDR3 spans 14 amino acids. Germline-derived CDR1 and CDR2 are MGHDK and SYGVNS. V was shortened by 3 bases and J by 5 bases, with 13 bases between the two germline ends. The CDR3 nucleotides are TGTGCCAGCAGTGACCCCCTATTGTGGGAGACCCAGTACTTC. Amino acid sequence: CASSDPLLWETQYF. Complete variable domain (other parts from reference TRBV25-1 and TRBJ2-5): EADIYQTPRYLVIGTGKKITLECSQTMGHDKMYWYQQDPGMELHLIHYSYGVNSTEKGDLSSESTVSRIRTEHFPLTLESARPSHTSQYLCASSDPLLWETQYFGPGTRLLVL.

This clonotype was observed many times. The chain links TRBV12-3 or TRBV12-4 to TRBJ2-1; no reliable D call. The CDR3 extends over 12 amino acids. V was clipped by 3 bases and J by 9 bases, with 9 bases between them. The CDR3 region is CASSFPLGEQFF. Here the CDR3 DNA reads TGTGCCAGCAGTTTCCCGCTCGGTGAGCAGTTCTTC.

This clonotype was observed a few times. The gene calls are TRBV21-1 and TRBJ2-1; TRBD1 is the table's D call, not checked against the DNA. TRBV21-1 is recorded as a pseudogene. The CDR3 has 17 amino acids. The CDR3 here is CAGSHRDANEPYNEQFF. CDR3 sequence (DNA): TGTGCCGGCAGCCACAGGGATGCCAATGAGCCCTACAATGAGCAGTTCTTC.

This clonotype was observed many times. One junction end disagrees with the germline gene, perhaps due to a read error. The CDR3 sequence is CASSLGFTSGEFQETQYF. The CDR3 DNA reads TGTGCCAGCAGTTTAGGATTCACTAGCGGAGAATTTCAAGAGACCCAGTACTTC. The chain is built from TRBV7-9 and TRBJ2-5; 8 positions match TRBD2. Per germline, CDR1 SEHNR and CDR2 FQNEAQ (reference sequence). The CDR3 runs to 18 residues.

The CDR3 DNA sequence: TGTGCCAGCAGCCTAAGACAGAGCTACGTGGACGAGCAGTACTTC. Its protein is CASSLRQSYVDEQYF. V and J are TRBV5-6 and TRBJ2-7; tentatively, D is TRBD1 (5 bases). V was cut by 4 bases and J by 5 bases, with 19 bases left in between. The germline V gene encodes CDR1 SGHDT and CDR2 YYEEEE. This CDR3 spans 15 amino acids.

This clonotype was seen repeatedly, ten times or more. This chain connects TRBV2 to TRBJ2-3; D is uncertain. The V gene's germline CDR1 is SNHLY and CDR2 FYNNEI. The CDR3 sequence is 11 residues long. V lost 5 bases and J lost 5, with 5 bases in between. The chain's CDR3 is CASSIGDTQYF. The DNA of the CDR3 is TGTGCCAGCAGTATAGGAGATACGCAGTATTTT.

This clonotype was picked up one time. CDR3 loop: CASSLQTGGSPPEQFF. The CDR3 coding sequence is TGTGCCAGCAGCTTACAAACAGGGGGCTCGCCCCCCGAGCAGTTCTTC. The chain links TRBV7-9 to TRBJ2-1; 9 nucleotides agree with TRBD1. The CDR3 contains 16 residues. The V segment lost 2 bases and the J segment 10 bases; nucleotides outside the gene matches: 12. Germline V CDR1 and CDR2: SEHNR, FQNEAQ (reference sequence).

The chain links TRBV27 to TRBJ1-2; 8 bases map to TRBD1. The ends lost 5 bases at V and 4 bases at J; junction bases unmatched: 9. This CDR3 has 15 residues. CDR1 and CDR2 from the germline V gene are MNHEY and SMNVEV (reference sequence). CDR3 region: CASSPYQGAGYGYTF. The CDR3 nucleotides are TGTGCCAGCAGTCCGTACCAGGGGGCAGGCTATGGCTACACCTTC.

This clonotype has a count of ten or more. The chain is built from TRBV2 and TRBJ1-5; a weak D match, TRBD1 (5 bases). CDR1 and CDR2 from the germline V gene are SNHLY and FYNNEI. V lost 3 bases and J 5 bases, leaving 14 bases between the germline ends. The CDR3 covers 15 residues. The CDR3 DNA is TGTGCCAGCAGTGACGGGGGGACTATATATCAGCCCCAGCATTTT. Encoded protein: CASSDGGTIYQPQHF.

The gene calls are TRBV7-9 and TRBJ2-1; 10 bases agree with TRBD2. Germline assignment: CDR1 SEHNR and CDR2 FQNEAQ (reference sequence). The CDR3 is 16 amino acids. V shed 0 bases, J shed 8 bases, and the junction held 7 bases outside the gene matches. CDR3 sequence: CASSLAGASGSYEQFF. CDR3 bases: TGTGCCAGCAGCTTAGCGGGGGCTAGCGGGAGCTATGAGCAGTTCTTC.

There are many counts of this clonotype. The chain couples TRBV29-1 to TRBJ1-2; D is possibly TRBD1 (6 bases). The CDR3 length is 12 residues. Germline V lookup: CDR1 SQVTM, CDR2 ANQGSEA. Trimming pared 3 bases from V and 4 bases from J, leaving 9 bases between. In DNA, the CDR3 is TGCAGCGTTGACCGGACAGCCTATGGCTACACCTTC. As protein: CSVDRTAYGYTF. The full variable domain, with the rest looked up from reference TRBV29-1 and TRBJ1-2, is SAVISQKPSRDICQRGTSLTIQCQVDSQVTMMFWYRQQPGQSLTLIATANQGSEATYESGFVIDKFPISRPNLTFSTLTVSNMSPEDSSIYLCSVDRTAYGYTFGSGTRLTVV.

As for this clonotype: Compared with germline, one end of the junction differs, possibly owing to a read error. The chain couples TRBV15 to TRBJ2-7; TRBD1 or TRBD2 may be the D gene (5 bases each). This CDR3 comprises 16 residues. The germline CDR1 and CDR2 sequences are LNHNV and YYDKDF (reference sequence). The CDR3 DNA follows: TGTGCCACCAGCAGACCCGTCGGGACGGACTCCTATGAGCAGTACTTC. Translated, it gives CATSRPVGTDSYEQYF.

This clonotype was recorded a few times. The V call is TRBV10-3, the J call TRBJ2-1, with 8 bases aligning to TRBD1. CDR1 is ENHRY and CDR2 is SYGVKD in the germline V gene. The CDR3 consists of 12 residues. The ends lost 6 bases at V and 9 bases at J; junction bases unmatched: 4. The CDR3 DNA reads TGTGCCATCAGCGCAGGGGGCTCTGAGCAGTTCTTC. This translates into CAISAGGSEQFF.

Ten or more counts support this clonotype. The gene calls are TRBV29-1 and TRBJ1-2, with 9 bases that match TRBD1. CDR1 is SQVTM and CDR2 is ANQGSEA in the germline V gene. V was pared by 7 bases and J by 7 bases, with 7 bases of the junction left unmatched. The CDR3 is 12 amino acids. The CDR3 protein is CSADRGKGGYTF. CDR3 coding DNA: TGCAGCGCTGACAGGGGGAAGGGTGGCTACACCTTC.

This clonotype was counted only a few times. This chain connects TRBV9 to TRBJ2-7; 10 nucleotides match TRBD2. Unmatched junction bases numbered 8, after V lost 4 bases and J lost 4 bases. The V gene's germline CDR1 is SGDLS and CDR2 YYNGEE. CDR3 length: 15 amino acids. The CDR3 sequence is CASSPPRAGGYEQYF. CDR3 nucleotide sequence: TGTGCCAGCAGCCCCCCAAGAGCGGGAGGGTACGAGCAGTACTTC.

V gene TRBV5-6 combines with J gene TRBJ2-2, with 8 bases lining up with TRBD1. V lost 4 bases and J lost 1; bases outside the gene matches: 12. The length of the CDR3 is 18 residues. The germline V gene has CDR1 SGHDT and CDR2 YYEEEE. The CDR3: CASSRWRQGMLNTGELFF. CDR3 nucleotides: TGTGCCAGCAGCCGATGGAGACAGGGGATGTTGAACACCGGGGAGCTGTTTTTT.

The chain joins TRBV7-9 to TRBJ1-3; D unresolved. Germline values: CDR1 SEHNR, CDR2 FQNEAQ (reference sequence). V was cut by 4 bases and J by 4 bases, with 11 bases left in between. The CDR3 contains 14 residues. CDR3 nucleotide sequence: TGTGCCAGCAGCTCCAGTGGTTCGGGAAACACCATATATTTT. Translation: CASSSSGSGNTIYF.

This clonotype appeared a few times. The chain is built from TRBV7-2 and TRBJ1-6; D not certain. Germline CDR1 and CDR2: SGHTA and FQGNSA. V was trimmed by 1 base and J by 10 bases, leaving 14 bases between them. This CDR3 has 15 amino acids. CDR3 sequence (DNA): TGTGCCAGCAGCTTAGATGGAGAGAATCGATCACCCCTCCACTTT. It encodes CASSLDGENRSPLHF.

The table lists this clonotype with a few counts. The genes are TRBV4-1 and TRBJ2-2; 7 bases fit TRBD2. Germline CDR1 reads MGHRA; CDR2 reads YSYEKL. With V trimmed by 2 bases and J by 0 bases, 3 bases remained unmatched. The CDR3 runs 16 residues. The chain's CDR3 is CASSQSGRTNTGELFF. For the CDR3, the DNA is TGCGCCAGCAGCCAATCCGGGAGGACGAACACCGGGGAGCTGTTTTTT.